Shown below are 32 T cell receptor beta chains from a single sample sequenced in a study of blood T cell repertoires in COVID-19. Profiling relied on immunoSEQ multiplex PCR, and the TCRdb table lists in-frame clones only, not all of them. The table has about 250,000 clones, 82% seen once. Sequencing was performed on peripheral blood. The receptors were gathered from a woman in her 70s with acute or convalescent COVID-19.

The chain couples TRBV5-1 to TRBJ2-2; the match to TRBD2 covers 13 bases. Per germline, CDR1 SGHRS and CDR2 YFSETQ. The junction had 3 bases not matched to a gene; V was cut back by 4 bases and J by 6 bases. The CDR3 contains 15 residues. The CDR3 spells CASSGGLAGAGELFF. CDR3 coding DNA: TGCGCCAGCAGCGGAGGACTAGCGGGGGCCGGGGAGCTGTTTTTT.

The chain couples TRBV7-2 to TRBJ1-5; TRBD1 might be the D (6 bases). V was cut by 5 bases and J by 9 bases, with 20 bases left in between. This CDR3 comprises 15 residues. CDR1 and CDR2 from the germline V gene are SGHTA and FQGNSA. This chain's CDR3 is CASSTNHGGGWPQHF. The CDR3 DNA reads TGTGCCAGCAGCACAAATCACGGCGGGGGCTGGCCCCAGCATTTT.

This clone was observed a single time. The chain carries TRBV15 and TRBJ1-1, with TRBD1 matching 7 bases. The CDR3 runs to 15 residues. The V segment lost 5 bases and the J segment 4 bases; nucleotides outside the gene matches: 10. Germline CDR1 reads LNHNV; CDR2 reads YYDKDF (reference sequence). The CDR3 reads CATSLSGQAGTEAFF. CDR3 nucleotide sequence: TGTGCCACCAGCCTCTCCGGACAGGCGGGCACTGAAGCTTTCTTT.

The V gene is TRBV5-1, the J gene TRBJ1-1; 11 positions agree with TRBD1. V dropped 4 bases and J dropped 1; count of bases not matched to a gene: 6. The germline gives CDR1 SGHRS, CDR2 YFSETQ. The CDR3 runs 16 residues. CDR3 sequence: CASSVSGTGGNTEAFF. CDR3 sequence (DNA): TGCGCCAGCAGCGTATCCGGGACAGGGGGGAACACTGAAGCTTTCTTT.

This sequence joins TRBV5-1 and TRBJ2-2; D gene unclear. CDR1 SGHRS and CDR2 YFSETQ come from the germline V gene. The CDR3 loop spans 16 amino acids. V shed 4 bases and J shed 1 base, with 14 bases lying between them. CDR3 DNA: TGCGCCAGCAGCCTGCTCCGTGCAGGGAACACCGGGGAGCTGTTTTTT. The encoded protein is CASSLLRAGNTGELFF.

This chain joins TRBV27 and TRBJ2-7; 9 bases agree with TRBD1. Germline CDR1 is MNHEY and CDR2 is SMNVEV (reference sequence). The CDR3 contains 14 residues. J was trimmed by 3 bases and V by 9 bases; bases with no gene match: 9. CDR3 bases: TGTGCCAGTCGATCCGGGACAGGGCTCTACGAGCAGTACTTC. Protein sequence: CASRSGTGLYEQYF.

The rearrangement joins TRBV28 to TRBJ2-2; possibly TRBD2 for D (7 bases). The CDR3 consists of 15 residues. The germline gives CDR1 MDHEN, CDR2 SYDVKM. V lost 8 bases, J lost 0 bases, and 13 bases lay in between. CDR3 nucleotide sequence: TGTGCCAGCCTAAGGGGGGGTTCGAACACCGGGGAGCTGTTTTTT. Encoded protein: CASLRGGSNTGELFF.

About this clone: The junction and the germline gene differ at one end; a read error may be behind it. The chain couples TRBV24-1 to TRBJ2-3; maybe TRBD1 (6 bases). Germline values: CDR1 KGHDR, CDR2 SFDVKD. The CDR3 sequence is 13 residues long. The CDR3 region is CATSDPPTGTQYF. The CDR3, as DNA: TGTGCCACCAGTGACCCCCCGACAGGTACGCAGTATTTT.

The V and J genes are TRBV5-5 and TRBJ1-4; 7 nucleotides agree with TRBD1. V trimming: 0 bases; J trimming: 7 bases; junction bases outside the gene matches: 9. CDR3 length equals 16 residues. Germline V gives CDR1 SGHKS, CDR2 YYEKEE (reference sequence). The CDR3 DNA follows: TGTGCCAGCAGCTTGGAGGGGGCAGGGTTCGGTGAAAAACTGTTTTTT. This sequence encodes CASSLEGAGFGEKLFF.

The V and J genes are TRBV28 and TRBJ2-6, with a weak D call TRBD1 (6 bases). The CDR3 runs to 15 residues. Deletions cut 9 bases from V and 1 base from J, with 13 bases between. Looked up from germline, CDR1 is MDHEN and CDR2 is SYDVKM. The CDR3 coding sequence is TGTGCCAGTGGTACTACAGGGTCTGGGGCCAACGTCCTGACTTTC. This translates into CASGTTGSGANVLTF.

This clone was recorded only once. CDR3 sequence reads: CAWSSTGYVYYGYTF. The DNA of the CDR3 is TGTGCCTGGAGTTCTACAGGTTACGTCTACTATGGCTACACCTTC. The genes are TRBV30 and TRBJ1-2; D perhaps matches TRBD1 (5 bases). This CDR3 comprises 15 residues. Germline CDR1 GTSNPN, CDR2 SVGIG (reference sequence). With 2 bases removed from V and 3 bases from J, the gap between germline ends came to 16 bases.

CDR3 coding DNA: TGTGCCAGCAGGGCCACAGTAGACACTGAAGCTTTCTTT. This translates into CASRATVDTEAFF. The chain links TRBV12-3 or TRBV12-4 to TRBJ1-1, with D hard to call. This CDR3 contains 13 residues. V was clipped by 6 bases and J by 3 bases, with 11 bases between them.

The rearrangement links TRBV6-5 to TRBJ2-7; D is undetermined. V lost 0 bases and J lost 2, with 14 bases in between. Germline V lookup: CDR1 MNHEY, CDR2 SVGAGI. The CDR3 runs 16 residues. This CDR3 is CASSYSSLTVAYEQYF. The CDR3 DNA reads TGTGCCAGCAGTTACTCGAGCCTTACAGTGGCCTACGAGCAGTACTTC.

The rearrangement joins TRBV24-1 to TRBJ2-7, with 7 positions matching TRBD1. Germline CDR1 is KGHDR and CDR2 is SFDVKD. After removal of 4 bases from V and 6 bases from J, the junction contained 11 bases not matched to a gene. The CDR3 consists of 15 residues. CDR3 in amino acids: CATSDPGQKASEQYF. CDR3 coding DNA: TGTGCCACCAGTGACCCGGGACAGAAGGCCAGCGAGCAGTACTTC.

The chain combines TRBV10-3 with TRBJ1-5, with D possibly being TRBD1 (6 bases). This CDR3 spans 15 amino acids. V lost 2 bases and J 2 bases, leaving 10 bases between the germline ends. Germline-derived CDR1 and CDR2 are ENHRY and SYGVKD. In DNA, the CDR3 is TGTGCCATCAGTGAGCAGGCAGGGGGCAATCAGCCCCAGCATTTT. It translates to CAISEQAGGNQPQHF.

The CDR3 DNA reads TGCGCCAGCAGCTTGACCGGACAGGCGATCTATGGCTACACCTTC. As protein: CASSLTGQAIYGYTF. The rearrangement joins TRBV5-1 to TRBJ1-2; TRBD1 aligns across 7 bases. The CDR3 totals 15 residues. The germline V gene encodes CDR1 SGHRS and CDR2 YFSETQ. Trimming at V came to 1 base and at J to 4 bases, leaving 7 bases not matched to a gene. Full variable domain (outside the CDR3, taken from reference TRBV5-1 and TRBJ1-2): KAGVTQTPRYLIKTRGQQVTLSCSPISGHRSVSWYQQTPGQGLQFLFEYFSETQRNKGNFPGRFSGRQFSNSRSEMNVSTLELGDSALYLCASSLTGQAIYGYTFGSGTRLTVV.

This rearrangement joins TRBV5-1 to TRBJ2-1, with D perhaps TRBD1 (6 bases). The CDR3 runs to 15 residues. V was clipped by 2 bases and J by 0 bases, with 9 bases between them. Germline values: CDR1 SGHRS, CDR2 YFSETQ. The CDR3 bases are TGCGCCAGCAGCTTTCAGGGGAGCTCCTACAATGAGCAGTTCTTC. This gives the protein CASSFQGSSYNEQFF.

This chain links TRBV10-3 with TRBJ1-4; D is unclear. This CDR3 spans 15 amino acids. Per germline, CDR1 ENHRY and CDR2 SYGVKD. Trimming removed 4 bases from V and 4 bases from J, with 13 bases in between. This chain's CDR3 is CAISGTQTLNEKLFF. Here the CDR3 DNA reads TGTGCCATCAGTGGCACGCAGACACTTAATGAAAAACTGTTTTTT.

J is TRBJ2-2 and V is TRBV3-1 (or the pseudogene TRBV3-2); D not resolved. The CDR3 totals 15 residues. V was clipped by 1 base and J by 4 bases, with 10 bases between them. The germline V gene encodes CDR1 LGHDT and CDR2 YNNKEL (reference sequence). CDR3 DNA: TGTGCCAGCAGCCAAGTTGAGGTGCGCACCGGGGAGCTGTTTTTT. This gives the protein CASSQVEVRTGELFF.

V gene TRBV9 combines with J gene TRBJ2-5, with D tentatively TRBD2 (6 bases). Trimming left V 3 bases short and J 5 bases short, with 17 bases between. The CDR3 is 15 residues long. Germline V CDR1 and CDR2: SGDLS, YYNGEE. CDR3 residues: CASSERDGRVETQYF. In nucleotides, the CDR3 is TGTGCCAGCAGCGAACGGGACGGGAGAGTGGAGACCCAGTACTTC.

The chain links TRBV7-2 to TRBJ1-2; D not certain. Germline CDR1 reads SGHTA; CDR2 reads FQGNSA. The CDR3 is 14 residues long. Deletions cut 5 bases from V and 0 bases from J, with 10 bases between. The CDR3 here is CASSRDTPNYGYTF. DNA of the CDR3: TGTGCCAGCAGCCGCGACACCCCTAACTATGGCTACACCTTC.

J is TRBJ1-2 and V is TRBV23-1; tentative D call: TRBD1 (5 bases). TRBV23-1 belongs to the ORF category, with a function that is uncertain. The CDR3 has 14 residues. V lost 0 bases and J 3 bases, leaving 8 bases between the germline ends. CDR3 in amino acids: CASSQSGRDYGYTF. The CDR3 DNA reads TGCGCCAGCAGTCAATCGGGCAGGGACTATGGCTACACCTTC.

This clone was seen once. V and J are TRBV7-2 and TRBJ2-7; the match to TRBD2 covers 9 bases. V lost 4 bases and J lost 7; bases outside the gene matches: 11. The CDR3 is 15 amino acids. Germline V lookup: CDR1 SGHTA, CDR2 FQGNSA. The CDR3 nucleotides are TGTGCCAGCAGCTCCTACCTAGCGGGGCAAGGGGAGCAGTACTTC. Its protein is CASSSYLAGQGEQYF.

The table lists this clone with a count of one. This chain uses TRBV9 with TRBJ2-5; 8 bases map to TRBD2. There are 15 residues in the CDR3. Germline assignment: CDR1 SGDLS and CDR2 YYNGEE. The trim removed 1 base at V and 2 bases at J, leaving 4 bases unmatched. The CDR3 nucleotides read TGTGCCAGCAGCGTACTAGCGGGTTTGCAAGAGACCCAGTACTTC. This encodes CASSVLAGLQETQYF.

This clone has just a few counts. The sample holds other DNA sequences that translate to the same CDR3. J is TRBJ1-5 and V is TRBV7-9; no definite D call. The V gene lost 1 base and the J gene lost 2 bases, with 6 bases spanning the gap. Germline V lookup: CDR1 SEHNR, CDR2 FQNEAQ (reference sequence). The CDR3 covers 14 residues. The CDR3 protein is CASSLGGGNQPQHF. The CDR3 region has the DNA TGTGCCAGCAGCTTAGGCGGGGGCAATCAGCCCCAGCATTTT.

Only a few counts were recorded for this clone. The rearrangement links TRBV28 to TRBJ1-3, with TRBD1 as a possible D gene (6 bases). Trimming left V 2 bases short and J 0 bases short, with 11 bases between. The CDR3 spans 16 residues. CDR1 MDHEN and CDR2 SYDVKM come from the germline V gene. The CDR3: CASSLAVDSSGNTIYF. CDR3 DNA: TGTGCCAGCAGTTTAGCCGTGGACAGCTCTGGAAACACCATATATTTT.

The rearrangement uses TRBV7-2 and TRBJ2-1; 9 positions agree with TRBD1. V lost 0 bases and J lost 2; bases outside the gene matches: 8. The CDR3 consists of 18 residues. Germline values: CDR1 SGHTA, CDR2 FQGNSA. Written as DNA, the CDR3 is TGTGCCAGCAGCTTAGCACAGGGGGCGATGCTAGCCTACAATGAGCAGTTCTTC. It codes for CASSLAQGAMLAYNEQFF.

This chain uses TRBV6-5 with TRBJ1-1; D possibly corresponds to TRBD1 (5 bases). The germline gives CDR1 MNHEY, CDR2 SVGAGI. Trimming took 10 bases from V and 0 from J, leaving 12 bases between them. The CDR3 is 13 amino acids. The CDR3 is CATYQGMNTEAFF. The CDR3 nucleotides read TGTGCCACCTATCAGGGCATGAACACTGAAGCTTTCTTT.

The chain joins TRBV11-2 to TRBJ1-2; maybe TRBD1 (5 bases). The CDR3 spans 15 residues. V was trimmed by 2 bases and J by 7 bases, leaving 17 bases between them. The germline gives CDR1 SGHAT, CDR2 FQNNGV. Here the CDR3 reads CASSLWSGGMTGYTF. The CDR3 coding sequence is TGTGCCAGCAGCTTATGGTCGGGGGGGATGACTGGCTACACCTTC.

The V call is TRBV10-3, the J call TRBJ1-5; D not resolved. CDR1 is ENHRY and CDR2 is SYGVKD in the germline V gene. This CDR3 is 12 amino acids long. V was shortened by 6 bases and J by 4 bases, with 7 bases between the two germline ends. The CDR3 here is CAISLTNQPQHF. The CDR3 region has the DNA TGTGCCATCAGCCTAACTAATCAGCCCCAGCATTTT.

V usage is TRBV18 and J usage is TRBJ1-2; D perhaps matches TRBD1 (5 bases). Germline V gene lookup returns CDR1 KGHSH and CDR2 LQKENI. V was trimmed by 1 base and J by 0 bases, leaving 12 bases between them. The CDR3 length is 16 residues. The CDR3 bases are TGTGCCAGCTCACCACAGCAACAGGCCACTAACTATGGCTACACCTTC. Residues: CASSPQQQATNYGYTF.

The CDR3 bases are TGTGCCAGCAGCTTAGCGGGCCAGGGTCGGGAAAAACTGTTTTTT. It specifies CASSLAGQGREKLFF. The chain links TRBV7-2 to TRBJ1-4; D may be TRBD1 (5 bases). V shed 0 bases and J shed 8 bases, with 13 bases lying between them. Per the germline V gene, CDR1 is SGHTA and CDR2 is FQGNSA. The CDR3 covers 15 residues.